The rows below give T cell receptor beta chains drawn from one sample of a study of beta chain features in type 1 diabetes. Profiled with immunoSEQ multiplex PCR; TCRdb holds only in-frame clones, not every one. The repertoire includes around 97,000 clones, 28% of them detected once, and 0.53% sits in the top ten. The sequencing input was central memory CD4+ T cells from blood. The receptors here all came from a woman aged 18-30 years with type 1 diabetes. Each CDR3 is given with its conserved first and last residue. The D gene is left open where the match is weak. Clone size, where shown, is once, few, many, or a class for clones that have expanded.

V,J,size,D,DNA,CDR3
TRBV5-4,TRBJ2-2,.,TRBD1,TGTGCCAGCAGCTTGGGACAGGGGCCCACCGGGGAGCTGTTTTTT,CASSLGQGPTGELFF
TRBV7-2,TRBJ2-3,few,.,TGTGCCAGCAGCTTAGTAGTGACTAGTAAAGATACGCAGTATTTT,CASSLVVTSKDTQYF
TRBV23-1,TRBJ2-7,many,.,TGCGCCAGCTCGAGCGAGCAGTACTTC,CASSSEQYF
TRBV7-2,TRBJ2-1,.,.,TGTGCCAGCAGCCTCGCTGGGGGAGCGGGCAATGAGCAGTTCTTC,CASSLAGGAGNEQFF
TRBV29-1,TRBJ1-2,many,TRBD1,TGCAGCGTTGACCAGGGGGACTATGGCTACACCTTC,CSVDQGDYGYTF
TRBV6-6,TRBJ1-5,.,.,TGTGCCTCTCAGGGTGCGGGGAGCAATCAGCCCCAGCATTTT,CASQGAGSNQPQHF
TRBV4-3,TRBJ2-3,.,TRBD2,TGCGCCAGCAGCCAAGCGCCTAGCGGGACCACAGATACGCAGTATTTT,CASSQAPSGTTDTQYF
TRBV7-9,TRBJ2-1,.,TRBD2,TGTGCCAGCGTCCCGGGACTAGCGTCCTACAATGAGCAGTTCTTC,CASVPGLASYNEQFF
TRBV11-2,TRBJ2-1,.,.,TGTGCCAGCAGCTTAGGACTCACCAATGAGCAGTTCTTC,CASSLGLTNEQFF
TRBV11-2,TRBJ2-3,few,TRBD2,TGTGCCAGCAGCTCGGGACTAGCGGGAGATACGCAGTATTTT,CASSSGLAGDTQYF
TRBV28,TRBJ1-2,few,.,TGTGCCAGCAGTTTAAGCCCCTCCGGCTACACCTTC,CASSLSPSGYTF
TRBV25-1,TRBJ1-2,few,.,TGTGCCAGCAGTGAATCGTTGAGGGAGGGGGAGTACGGCTACACCTTC,CASSESLREGEYGYTF
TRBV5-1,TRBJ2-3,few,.,TGCGCCAGCAGCTTGGGTCCTACCCGCACAGATACGCAGTATTTT,CASSLGPTRTDTQYF
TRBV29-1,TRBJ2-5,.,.,TGCAGCGCGTCCGAGACCCAGTACTTC,CSASETQYF
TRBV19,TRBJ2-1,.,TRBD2,TGTGCCAGTAGTATGGGGGGGGGTAGGGATGAGCAGTTCTTC,CASSMGGGRDEQFF
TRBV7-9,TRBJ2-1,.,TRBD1,TGTGCCAGCAGCTTAGTGGGACAGGGTTACAATGAGCAGTTCTTC,CASSLVGQGYNEQFF
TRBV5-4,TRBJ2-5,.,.,TGTGCCAGCAGGGGGGGGGCCTGGGAGACCCAGTACTTC,CASRGGAWETQYF
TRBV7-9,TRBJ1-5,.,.,TGTGCCAGCAGTCCCACGGCGGATCAGCCCCAGCATTTT,CASSPTADQPQHF
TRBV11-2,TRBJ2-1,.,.,TGTGCCAGCAGCTTAGAACCGGTTTACAATGAGCAGTTCTTC,CASSLEPVYNEQFF
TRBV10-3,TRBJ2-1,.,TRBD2,TGTGCCATCAGTGAGTCGGTAGCGGGAGTTTCCAATGAGCAGTTCTTC,CAISESVAGVSNEQFF
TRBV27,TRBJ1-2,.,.,TGTGCCAGCTCTCCCTTCGACAGACTCGGATCAAACTATGGCTACACCTTC,CASSPFDRLGSNYGYTF
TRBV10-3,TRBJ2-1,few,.,TGTGCCATCAGACTGAGCGGTACAAGCTCCTACAATGAGCAGTTCTTC,CAIRLSGTSSYNEQFF
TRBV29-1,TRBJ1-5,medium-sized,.,TGCAGCGTTAAATTTCAGGAGGATAGCAATCAGCCCCAGCATTTT,CSVKFQEDSNQPQHF
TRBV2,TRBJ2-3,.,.,TGTGCCAGCAGTATGACATCATCCACAGATACGCAGTATTTT,CASSMTSSTDTQYF
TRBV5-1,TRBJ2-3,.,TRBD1,TGCGCCAGCAGCTCTAGGGGGGACAGGGACGACTTGGGCACAGATACGCAGTATTTT,CASSSRGDRDDLGTDTQYF
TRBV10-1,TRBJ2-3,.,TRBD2,TGCGCCAGCAGTGACCCCGGACTAGGCACAGATACGCAGTATTTT,CASSDPGLGTDTQYF
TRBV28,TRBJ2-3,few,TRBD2,TGTGCCAGCAGTCCTACTAGCGGGAGGTACGAGGGGCAGTATTTT,CASSPTSGRYEGQYF
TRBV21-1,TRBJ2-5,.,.,TGTGCCAGCAGCAAAGTGGACTGTCACGTAGCGAATCAAGAGACCCAGTACTTC,CASSKVDCHVANQETQYF
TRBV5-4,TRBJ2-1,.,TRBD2,TGTGCCAGCAGCTTAGGCGGGAGGGCCTATGGAGTCAATGAGCAGTTCTTC,CASSLGGRAYGVNEQFF
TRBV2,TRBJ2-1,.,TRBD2,TGTGCCAGCAGTACTAGCGGCCCTTCCAATGAGCAGTTCTTC,CASSTSGPSNEQFF
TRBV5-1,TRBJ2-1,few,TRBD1,TGCGCCAGCCGCCACGGACAACAAGGACAGGGCCCCCACAATGAGCAGTTCTTC,CASRHGQQGQGPHNEQFF
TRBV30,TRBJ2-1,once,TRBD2,TGTGCCTGGAGTGTTAGCGGGAGGGCCTCCGAGCAGTTCTTC,CAWSVSGRASEQFF
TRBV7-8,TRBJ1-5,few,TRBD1,TGTGCCAGCAGCTTCGACAGGGGCTACAATCAGCCCCAGCATTTT,CASSFDRGYNQPQHF